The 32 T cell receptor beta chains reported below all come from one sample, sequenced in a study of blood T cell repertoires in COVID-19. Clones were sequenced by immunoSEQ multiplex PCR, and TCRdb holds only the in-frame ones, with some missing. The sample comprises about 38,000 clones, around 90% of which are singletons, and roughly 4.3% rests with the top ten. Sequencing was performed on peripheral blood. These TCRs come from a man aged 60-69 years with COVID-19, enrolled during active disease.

CDR3 loop: CASGLISSGRAEDEQFF. The CDR3 DNA reads TGTGCTAGTGGTTTGATTTCTAGCGGGAGAGCCGAGGATGAGCAGTTCTTC. V is TRBV12-5 and J is TRBJ2-1, with 10 nucleotides matching TRBD2. The germline gives CDR1 LGHNT, CDR2 FRNRAP. The V and J ends lost 2 bases and 8 bases, in that order; junction bases with no gene match: 12. The CDR3 consists of 17 residues.

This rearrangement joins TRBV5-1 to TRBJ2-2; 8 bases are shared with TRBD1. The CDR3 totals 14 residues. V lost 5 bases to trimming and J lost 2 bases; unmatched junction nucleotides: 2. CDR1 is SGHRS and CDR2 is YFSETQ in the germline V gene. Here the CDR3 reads CASRTGVNTGELFF. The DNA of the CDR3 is TGCGCCAGCAGGACAGGGGTTAACACCGGGGAGCTGTTTTTT. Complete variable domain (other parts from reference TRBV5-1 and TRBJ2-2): KAGVTQTPRYLIKTRGQQVTLSCSPISGHRSVSWYQQTPGQGLQFLFEYFSETQRNKGNFPGRFSGRQFSNSRSEMNVSTLELGDSALYLCASRTGVNTGELFFGEGSRLTVL.

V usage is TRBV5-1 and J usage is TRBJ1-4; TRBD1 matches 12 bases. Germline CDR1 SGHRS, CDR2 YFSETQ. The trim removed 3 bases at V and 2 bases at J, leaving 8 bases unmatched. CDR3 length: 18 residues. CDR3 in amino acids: CASSWGTGGFSTNEKLFF. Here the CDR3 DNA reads TGCGCCAGCAGCTGGGGGACAGGGGGCTTTTCGACTAATGAAAAACTGTTTTTT.

The CDR3 region is CASSAQGGEKLFF. CDR3 sequence (DNA): TGTGCCAGTAGTGCACAGGGTGGGGAAAAACTGTTTTTT. The rearrangement uses TRBV19 and TRBJ1-4; D might be TRBD1 (6 bases). Trimming removed 5 bases at V and 8 bases at J, with 12 bases between. Germline V lookup: CDR1 LNHDA, CDR2 SQIVND (reference sequence). The CDR3 totals 13 residues.

The CDR3 sequence: CASSGIAGPYNEQFF. The CDR3 DNA sequence: TGTGCCAGCAGCGGCATAGCGGGACCCTACAATGAGCAGTTCTTC. This chain connects TRBV2 to TRBJ2-1; TRBD2 aligns across 8 bases. Germline CDR1 and CDR2: SNHLY and FYNNEI. The CDR3 extends over 15 amino acids. V trimming: 6 bases; J trimming: 2 bases; junction bases outside the gene matches: 6.

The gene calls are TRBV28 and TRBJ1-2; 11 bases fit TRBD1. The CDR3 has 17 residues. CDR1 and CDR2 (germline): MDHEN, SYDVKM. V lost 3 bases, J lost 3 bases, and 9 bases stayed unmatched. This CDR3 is CASSLPWGTGGDYGYTF. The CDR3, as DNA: TGTGCCAGCAGTTTGCCTTGGGGGACAGGGGGGGACTATGGCTACACCTTC.

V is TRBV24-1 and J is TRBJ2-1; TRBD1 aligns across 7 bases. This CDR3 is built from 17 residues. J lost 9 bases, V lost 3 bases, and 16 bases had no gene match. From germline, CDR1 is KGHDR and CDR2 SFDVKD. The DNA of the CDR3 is TGTGCCACCAGTGATGCTTTAGGGACAGACCTTGGCTTTGAGCAGTTCTTC. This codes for CATSDALGTDLGFEQFF.

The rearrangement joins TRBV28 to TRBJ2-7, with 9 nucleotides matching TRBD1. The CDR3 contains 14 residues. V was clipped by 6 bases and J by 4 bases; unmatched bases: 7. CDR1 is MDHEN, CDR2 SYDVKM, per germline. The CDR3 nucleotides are TGTGCCAGCAGGACCGGGACAGGGATATACGAGCAGTACTTC. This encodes CASRTGTGIYEQYF.

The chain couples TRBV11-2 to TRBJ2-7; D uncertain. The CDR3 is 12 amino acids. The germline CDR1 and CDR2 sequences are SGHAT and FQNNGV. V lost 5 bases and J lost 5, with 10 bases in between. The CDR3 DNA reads TGTGCCAGCAGCCCTCTGAGGAACGAGCAGTACTTC. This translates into CASSPLRNEQYF.

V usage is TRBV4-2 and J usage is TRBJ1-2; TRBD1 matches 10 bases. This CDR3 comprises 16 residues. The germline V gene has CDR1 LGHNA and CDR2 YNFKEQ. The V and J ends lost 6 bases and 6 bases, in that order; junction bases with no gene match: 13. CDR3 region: CASREEWGTGENGYTF. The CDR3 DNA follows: TGTGCCAGCAGGGAAGAGTGGGGGACAGGGGAGAATGGCTACACCTTC.

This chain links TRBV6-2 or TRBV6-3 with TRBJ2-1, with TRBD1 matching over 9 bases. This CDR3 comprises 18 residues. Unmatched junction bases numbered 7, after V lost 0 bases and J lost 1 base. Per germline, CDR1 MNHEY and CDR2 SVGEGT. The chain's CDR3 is CASSYSGTGQESYNEQFF. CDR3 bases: TGTGCCAGCAGTTACTCCGGGACAGGGCAAGAATCCTACAATGAGCAGTTCTTC.

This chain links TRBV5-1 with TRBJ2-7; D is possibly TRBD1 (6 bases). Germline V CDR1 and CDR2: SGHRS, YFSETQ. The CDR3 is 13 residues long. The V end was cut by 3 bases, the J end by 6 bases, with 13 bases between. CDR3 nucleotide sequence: TGCGCCAGCAGCTCGACAACAGGGTTCGAGCAGTACTTC. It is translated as CASSSTTGFEQYF.

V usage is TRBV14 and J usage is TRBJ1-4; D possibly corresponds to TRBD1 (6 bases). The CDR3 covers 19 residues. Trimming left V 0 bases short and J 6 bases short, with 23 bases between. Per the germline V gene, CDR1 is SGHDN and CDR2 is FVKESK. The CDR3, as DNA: TGTGCCAGCAGCCAAGATGCCGTTTCCCTGACAGGACCCTATGAAAAACTGTTTTTT. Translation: CASSQDAVSLTGPYEKLFF.

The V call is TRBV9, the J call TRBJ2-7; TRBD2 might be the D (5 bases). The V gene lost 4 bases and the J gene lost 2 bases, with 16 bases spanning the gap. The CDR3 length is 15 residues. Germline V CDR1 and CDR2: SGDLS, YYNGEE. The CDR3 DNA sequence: TGTGCCAGCAGCCCAGAATCGGGGATGACCTACGAGCAGTACTTC. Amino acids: CASSPESGMTYEQYF.

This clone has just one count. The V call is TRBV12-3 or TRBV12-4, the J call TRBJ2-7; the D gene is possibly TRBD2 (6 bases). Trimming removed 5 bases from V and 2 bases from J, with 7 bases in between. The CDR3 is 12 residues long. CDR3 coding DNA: TGTGCCAGCAGTCGGGGGACCTACGAGCAGTACTTC. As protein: CASSRGTYEQYF.

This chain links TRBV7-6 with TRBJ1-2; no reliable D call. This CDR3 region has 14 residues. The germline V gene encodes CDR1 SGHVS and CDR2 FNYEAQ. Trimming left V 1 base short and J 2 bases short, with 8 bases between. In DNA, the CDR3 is TGTGCCAGCAGCTTAGGGACGGGAAACTATGGCTACACCTTC. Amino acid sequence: CASSLGTGNYGYTF.

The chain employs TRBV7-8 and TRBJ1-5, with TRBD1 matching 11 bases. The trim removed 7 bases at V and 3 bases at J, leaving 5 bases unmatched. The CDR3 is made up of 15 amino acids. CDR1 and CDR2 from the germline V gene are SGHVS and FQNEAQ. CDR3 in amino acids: CASTGTGGDNQPQHF. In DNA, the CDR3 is TGTGCCAGCACAGGGACAGGGGGGGACAATCAGCCCCAGCATTTT.

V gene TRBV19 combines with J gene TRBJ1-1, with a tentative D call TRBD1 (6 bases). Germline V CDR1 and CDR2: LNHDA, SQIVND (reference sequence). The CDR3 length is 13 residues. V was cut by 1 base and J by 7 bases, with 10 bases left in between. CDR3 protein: CASSIVPGDEAFF. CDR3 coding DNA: TGTGCCAGTAGTATAGTGCCAGGGGATGAAGCTTTCTTT.

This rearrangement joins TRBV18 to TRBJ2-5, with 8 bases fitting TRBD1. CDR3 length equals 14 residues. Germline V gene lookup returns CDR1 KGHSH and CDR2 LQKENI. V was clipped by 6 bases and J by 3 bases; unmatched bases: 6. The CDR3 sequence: CASSPRTGKETQYF. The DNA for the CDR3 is TGTGCCAGCTCCCCTCGGACAGGGAAAGAGACCCAGTACTTC.

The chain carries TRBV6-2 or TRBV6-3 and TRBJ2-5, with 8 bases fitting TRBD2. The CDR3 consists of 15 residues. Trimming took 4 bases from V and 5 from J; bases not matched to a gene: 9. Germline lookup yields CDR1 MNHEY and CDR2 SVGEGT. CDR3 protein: CASSSPGLAVETQYF. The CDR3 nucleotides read TGTGCCAGCAGTTCCCCCGGACTAGCCGTCGAGACCCAGTACTTC.

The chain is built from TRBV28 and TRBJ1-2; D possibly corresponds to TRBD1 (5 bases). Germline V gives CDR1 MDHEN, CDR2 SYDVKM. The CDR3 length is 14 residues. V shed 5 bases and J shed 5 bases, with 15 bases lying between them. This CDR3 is CASSTGRGKYGYTF. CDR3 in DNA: TGTGCCAGCAGTACGGGGCGGGGAAAATATGGCTACACCTTC.

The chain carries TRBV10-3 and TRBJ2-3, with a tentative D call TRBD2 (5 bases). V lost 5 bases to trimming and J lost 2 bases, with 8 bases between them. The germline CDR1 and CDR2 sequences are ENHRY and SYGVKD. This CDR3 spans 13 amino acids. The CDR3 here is CAISPSITDTQYF. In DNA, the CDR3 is TGTGCCATCAGTCCTAGCATCACAGATACGCAGTATTTT.

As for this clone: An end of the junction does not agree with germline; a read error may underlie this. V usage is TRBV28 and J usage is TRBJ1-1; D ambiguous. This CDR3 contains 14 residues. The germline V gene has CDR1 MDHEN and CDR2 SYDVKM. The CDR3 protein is CASRAEARNPEAFF. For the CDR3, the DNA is TGTGCCAGCAGAGCGGAAGCGAGGAACCCTGAAGCTTTCTTT.

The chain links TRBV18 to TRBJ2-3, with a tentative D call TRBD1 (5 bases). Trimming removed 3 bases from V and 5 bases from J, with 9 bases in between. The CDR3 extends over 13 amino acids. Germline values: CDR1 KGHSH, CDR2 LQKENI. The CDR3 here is CASSPSDRDTQYF. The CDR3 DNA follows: TGTGCCAGCTCACCGTCAGACAGAGATACGCAGTATTTT.

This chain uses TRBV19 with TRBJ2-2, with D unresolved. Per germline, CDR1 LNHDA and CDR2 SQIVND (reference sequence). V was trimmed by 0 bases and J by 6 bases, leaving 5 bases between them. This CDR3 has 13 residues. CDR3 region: CASSIDRAGELFF. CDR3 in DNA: TGTGCCAGTAGTATAGATCGTGCCGGGGAGCTGTTTTTT.

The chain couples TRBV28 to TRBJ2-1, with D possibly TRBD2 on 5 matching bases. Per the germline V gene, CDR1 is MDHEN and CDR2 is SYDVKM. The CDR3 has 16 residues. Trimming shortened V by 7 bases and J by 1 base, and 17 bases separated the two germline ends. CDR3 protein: CASTNLTTRSYNEQFF. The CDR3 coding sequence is TGTGCCAGCACTAACCTGACTACCCGATCCTACAATGAGCAGTTCTTC.

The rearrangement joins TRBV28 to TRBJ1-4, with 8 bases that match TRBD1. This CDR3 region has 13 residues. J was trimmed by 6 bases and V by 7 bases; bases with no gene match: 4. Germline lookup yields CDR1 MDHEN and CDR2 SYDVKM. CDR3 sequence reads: CASKGQVYEKLFF. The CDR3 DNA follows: TGTGCCAGCAAGGGACAGGTCTATGAAAAACTGTTTTTT.

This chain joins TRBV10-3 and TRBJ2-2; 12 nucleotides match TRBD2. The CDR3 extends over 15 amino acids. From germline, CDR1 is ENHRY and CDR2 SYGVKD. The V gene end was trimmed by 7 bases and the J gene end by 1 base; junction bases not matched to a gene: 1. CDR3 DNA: TGTGCCATCAAGGGACTAGCGGGGAACACCGGGGAGCTGTTTTTT. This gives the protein CAIKGLAGNTGELFF.

The CDR3 coding sequence is TGTGCCAGCAGCTCCGGACTAGCGATCTACAATGAGCAGTTCTTC. Its translation: CASSSGLAIYNEQFF. The rearrangement uses TRBV9 and TRBJ2-1, with 9 bases lining up with TRBD2. Germline CDR1 reads SGDLS; CDR2 reads YYNGEE. CDR3 length: 15 residues. The junction had 5 bases not matched to a gene; V was cut back by 4 bases and J by 3 bases.

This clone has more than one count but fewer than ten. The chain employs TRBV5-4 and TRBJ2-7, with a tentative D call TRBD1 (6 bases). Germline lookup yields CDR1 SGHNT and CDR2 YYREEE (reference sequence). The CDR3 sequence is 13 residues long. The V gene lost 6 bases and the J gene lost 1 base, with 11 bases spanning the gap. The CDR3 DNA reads TGTGCCAGCAACATACAGGGTTCCTACGAGCAGTACTTC. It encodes CASNIQGSYEQYF.

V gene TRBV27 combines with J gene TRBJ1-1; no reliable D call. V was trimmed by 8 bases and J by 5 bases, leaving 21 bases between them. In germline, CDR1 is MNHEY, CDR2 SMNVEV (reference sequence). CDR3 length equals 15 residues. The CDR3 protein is CASRDRSSRGTEAFF. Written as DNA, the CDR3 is TGTGCCAGCCGTGACCGATCATCTCGAGGGACTGAAGCTTTCTTT.

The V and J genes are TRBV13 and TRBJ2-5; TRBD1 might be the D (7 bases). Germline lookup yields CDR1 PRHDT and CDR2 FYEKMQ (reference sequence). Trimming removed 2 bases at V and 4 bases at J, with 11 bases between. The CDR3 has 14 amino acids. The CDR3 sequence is CASSLRQGGETQYF. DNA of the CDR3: TGTGCCAGCAGCTTAAGACAGGGAGGAGAGACCCAGTACTTC.